Shown below are 2 T cell receptor beta chains from a single sample sequenced in a study of blood T cell repertoires in COVID-19. Data came from immunoSEQ multiplex PCR; TCRdb stores just in-frame clones and leaves some out. The sample holds over 150,000 clones; roughly four fifths are singletons and the top ten take about 7.1%. Sequenced input: peripheral blood. The receptors derive from a woman in her 70s with COVID-19, enrolled during active disease.

The gene calls are TRBV9 and TRBJ1-5, with unresolved D. CDR1 and CDR2 from the germline V gene are SGDLS and YYNGEE. CDR3 length equals 12 residues. The V end lost 7 bases, the J end lost 0 bases, and 5 bases lay between the germline ends. The CDR3 DNA sequence: TGTGCCAGCGCTAATAGCAATCAGCCCCAGCATTTT. Translation gives CASANSNQPQHF.

The chain carries TRBV3-1 (or the pseudogene TRBV3-2) and TRBJ2-7; 8 positions match TRBD1. Per the germline V gene, CDR1 is LGHDT and CDR2 is YNNKEL (reference sequence). The trim removed 4 bases at V and 0 bases at J, leaving 2 bases unmatched. The CDR3 length is 14 residues. CDR3 sequence reads: CASSRTGSSYEQYF. CDR3 DNA: TGTGCCAGCAGCCGGACAGGGAGCTCCTACGAGCAGTACTTC.